Shown below are 10 T cell receptor beta chains from a single sample sequenced in a study of healthy donors' naive CD4 and CD8 T cells. Each TCR library used 500 ng of total RNA and a linear amplification protocol. From the reads, TCRdb called clonotypes with MiXCR, one entry per CDR3 protein. The sample contains around 200,000 distinct CDR3 sequences, nearly 75% of which appear only once. The sample consisted of naive CD4+ and CD8+ T cells sorted from blood, pooled from several donors. The receptors derive from a pool of human donors in good health; the sample pools cells from several healthy donors.

This chain joins TRBV27 and TRBJ1-1; 7 bases map to TRBD1. CDR1 and CDR2 (germline): MNHEY, SMNVEV (reference sequence). The CDR3 extends over 14 amino acids. V gave up 6 bases and J gave up 3 bases; unmatched junction bases: 7. CDR3 region: CASSLQTGDTEAFF. The CDR3 nucleotides read TGTGCCAGCAGCCTACAAACAGGGGACACTGAAGCTTTCTTT.

This clonotype was counted once. The rearrangement joins TRBV6-1 to TRBJ2-7, with D maybe TRBD1 (6 bases). V lost 7 bases and J lost 2, with 18 bases in between. The CDR3 loop spans 15 amino acids. Germline V gene data show CDR1 as MNHNS and CDR2 as SASEGT. CDR3 coding DNA: TGTGCCAGCAAGGAATCACAGGGCCCTCCCTACGAGCAGTACTTC. Amino acid sequence: CASKESQGPPYEQYF.

V is TRBV29-1 and J is TRBJ2-1; 12 positions match TRBD2. CDR3 length: 14 amino acids. CDR1 and CDR2 (germline): SQVTM, ANQGSEA. The J segment lost 8 bases and the V segment lost 1 base, leaving 3 bases of the junction unmatched. CDR3 protein: CSVEGTSGIDEQFF. DNA of the CDR3: TGCAGCGTTGAAGGGACTAGCGGGATCGATGAGCAGTTCTTC.

The chain carries TRBV30 and TRBJ2-7; possibly TRBD1 or TRBD2 for D (5 bases each). The V end lost 3 bases, the J end lost 2 bases, and 8 bases lay between the germline ends. The CDR3 is made up of 12 amino acids. The germline V gene has CDR1 GTSNPN and CDR2 SVGIG (reference sequence). Here the CDR3 reads CAWRGVTYEQYF. The CDR3, as DNA: TGTGCCTGGAGGGGGGTGACCTACGAGCAGTACTTC.

The chain employs TRBV6-5 and TRBJ2-3; 8 bases line up with TRBD1. The J segment lost 5 bases and the V segment lost 7 bases, leaving 14 bases of the junction unmatched. From germline, CDR1 is MNHEY and CDR2 SVGAGI. The CDR3 has 16 residues. The CDR3 coding sequence is TGTGCCAGCACTTGGCGGACAGGGAAGGTACAAGATACGCAGTATTTT. Translation: CASTWRTGKVQDTQYF.

V and J are TRBV6-5 and TRBJ2-7, with a weak D call TRBD1 (6 bases). Trimming removed 5 bases from V and 2 bases from J, with 16 bases in between. CDR3 length equals 15 residues. Germline V lookup: CDR1 MNHEY, CDR2 SVGAGI. CDR3 in amino acids: CASSEQGIYAYEQYF. In DNA form, the CDR3 reads TGTGCCAGCAGTGAACAGGGAATCTACGCCTACGAGCAGTACTTC.

This chain links TRBV6-5 with TRBJ1-1, with TRBD1 as a possible D gene (5 bases). CDR1 MNHEY and CDR2 SVGAGI come from the germline V gene. The V gene lost 5 bases and the J gene lost 4 bases, with 17 bases spanning the gap. This CDR3 comprises 15 residues. CDR3 sequence: CASSPRQGVVTEAFF. The CDR3 bases are TGTGCCAGCAGTCCGCGCCAGGGAGTGGTCACTGAAGCTTTCTTT.

This chain uses TRBV29-1 with TRBJ2-1; possible D gene TRBD1, 7 bases. Per germline, CDR1 SQVTM and CDR2 ANQGSEA. This CDR3 comprises 12 residues. V was cut by 6 bases and J by 4 bases, with 10 bases left in between. The CDR3, as DNA: TGCAGCGTCGCGGGACAGTACAATGAGCAGTTCTTC. Amino acid sequence: CSVAGQYNEQFF.

This clonotype occurred a few times. This chain connects TRBV29-1 to TRBJ2-7; D is unresolved. Germline-derived CDR1 and CDR2 are SQVTM and ANQGSEA. The CDR3 is made up of 11 amino acids. V gave up 4 bases and J gave up 2 bases, with 6 bases separating them. The CDR3 DNA reads as TGCAGCGTTGCTGTAGCCTACGAGCAGTACTTC. As protein: CSVAVAYEQYF.

V is TRBV29-1 and J is TRBJ1-1, with 7 bases that match TRBD1. This CDR3 contains 15 residues. CDR1 is SQVTM, CDR2 ANQGSEA, per germline. The junction had 15 bases not matched to a gene; V was cut back by 6 bases and J by 5 bases. CDR3 sequence reads: CSVTGAMGVVTEAFF. DNA of the CDR3: TGCAGCGTCACAGGGGCGATGGGAGTCGTTACTGAAGCTTTCTTT.